Each of the 28 T cell receptor beta chains below was sequenced from the same sample in a study of blood T cell repertoires in COVID-19. TCRdb's copy holds only in-frame clones and misses some; the assay was immunoSEQ multiplex PCR. The sample has roughly 150,000 clones; around four fifths are singletons. The sequenced sample was PBMCs or T cells enriched from blood (not recorded which). These receptors were taken from a man aged 50-60 years who had recovered from COVID-19.

This sequence joins TRBV7-2 and TRBJ1-1; 7 nucleotides line up with TRBD1. V trimming: 5 bases; J trimming: 1 base; junction bases outside the gene matches: 4. The CDR3 contains 14 residues. Germline CDR1 SGHTA, CDR2 FQGNSA. DNA for the CDR3: TGTGCCAGCAGCCCCGGACAGGCGAACACTGAAGCTTTCTTT. It encodes CASSPGQANTEAFF.

The V call is TRBV4-1, the J call TRBJ2-1, with a possible D match to TRBD2 (6 bases). Looked up from germline, CDR1 is MGHRA and CDR2 is YSYEKL. V was trimmed by 4 bases and J by 10 bases, leaving 14 bases between them. CDR3 length: 13 residues. The CDR3 reads CASSPYGSGEQFF. The CDR3 region has the DNA TGCGCCAGCAGCCCCTACGGCAGCGGGGAGCAGTTCTTC.

This rearrangement joins TRBV5-4 to TRBJ2-7; the match to TRBD1 covers 10 bases. Trimming at V came to 2 bases and at J to 7 bases, leaving 9 bases not matched to a gene. The CDR3 spans 15 residues. Looked up from germline, CDR1 is SGHNT and CDR2 is YYREEE (reference sequence). In nucleotides, the CDR3 is TGTGCCAGCAGCTTCAGGGACAGGGGATTTGGTGAGCAGTACTTC. It yields the protein CASSFRDRGFGEQYF. Filled out from reference TRBV5-4 and TRBJ2-7, the complete variable domain reads ETGVTQSPTHLIKTRGQQVTLRCSSQSGHNTVSWYQQALGQGPQFIFQYYREEENGRGNFPPRFSGLQFPNYSSELNVNALELDDSALYLCASSFRDRGFGEQYFGPGTRLTVT.

This chain connects TRBV7-8 to TRBJ2-1; TRBD1 matches at 9 bases. The CDR3 is 15 amino acids. Germline CDR1 SGHVS, CDR2 FQNEAQ. V dropped 4 bases and J dropped 7; count of bases not matched to a gene: 8. The CDR3 sequence: CASSSRDRVGNEQFF. CDR3 sequence (DNA): TGTGCCAGCAGCTCCCGGGACAGGGTAGGGAATGAGCAGTTCTTC. Based on the CDR3 plus reference TRBV7-8 and TRBJ2-1, the full variable domain is GAGVSQSPRYKVAKRGQDVALRCDPISGHVSLFWYQQALGQGPEFLTYFQNEAQLDKSGLPSDRFFAERPEGSVSTLKIQRTQQEDSAVYLCASSSRDRVGNEQFFGPGTRLTVL.

J is TRBJ2-7 and V is TRBV3-1 (or the pseudogene TRBV3-2); 7 positions agree with TRBD1. J gave up 2 bases and V 4 bases, and 2 bases lay outside the gene matches. Germline V gives CDR1 LGHDT, CDR2 YNNKEL (reference sequence). This CDR3 is built from 13 residues. CDR3 in amino acids: CASSRQGAYEQYF. The CDR3 DNA reads as TGTGCCAGCAGCCGACAGGGTGCCTACGAGCAGTACTTC.

The gene calls are TRBV9 and TRBJ2-1, with D maybe TRBD2 (6 bases). Germline V gene sequence: CDR1 SGDLS, CDR2 YYNGEE. V shed 2 bases and J shed 5 bases, with 14 bases lying between them. The CDR3 has 15 residues. The CDR3 loop reads CASSVGGIGNNEQFF. Here the CDR3 DNA reads TGTGCCAGCAGCGTTGGCGGGATAGGGAACAATGAGCAGTTCTTC.

This rearrangement joins TRBV12-5 to TRBJ1-5, with TRBD1 as a possible D gene (6 bases). Germline values: CDR1 LGHNT, CDR2 FRNRAP. The CDR3 runs to 15 residues. The V and J ends lost 6 bases and 0 bases respectively, with 12 bases between them. CDR3 sequence reads: CASGSGVNSNQPQHF. The CDR3 region has the DNA TGTGCTAGTGGCTCAGGGGTAAATAGCAATCAGCCCCAGCATTTT.

The CDR3 is CSVEDRNYGYTF. DNA for the CDR3: TGCAGCGTTGAAGACAGGAACTATGGCTACACCTTC. The rearrangement joins TRBV29-1 to TRBJ1-2; D is undetermined. Germline V lookup: CDR1 SQVTM, CDR2 ANQGSEA. CDR3 length: 12 amino acids. The V and J ends lost 0 bases and 2 bases respectively, with 4 bases between them.

This rearrangement joins TRBV4-2 to TRBJ1-2; TRBD1 matches at 9 bases. Per germline, CDR1 LGHNA and CDR2 YNFKEQ. This CDR3 is built from 15 residues. The ends lost 1 base at V and 5 bases at J; junction bases unmatched: 5. Here the CDR3 reads CASSQAGQGWYGYTF. As DNA, the CDR3 is TGTGCCAGCAGCCAAGCCGGACAGGGGTGGTATGGCTACACCTTC.

This sequence joins TRBV7-9 and TRBJ2-7; maybe TRBD1 (5 bases). The CDR3 is made up of 12 amino acids. In germline, CDR1 is SEHNR, CDR2 FQNEAQ (reference sequence). Trimming shortened V by 3 bases and J by 4 bases, and 7 bases separated the two germline ends. CDR3 region: CASSLDTYEQYF. The CDR3, as DNA: TGTGCCAGCAGCTTGGACACTTACGAGCAGTACTTC.

The chain is built from TRBV6-1 and TRBJ1-2, with 7 bases aligning to TRBD1. The CDR3 sequence is 13 residues long. Unmatched junction bases numbered 4, after V lost 1 base and J lost 8 bases. From germline, CDR1 is MNHNS and CDR2 SASEGT. In nucleotides, the CDR3 is TGTGCCAGCAGTGAAGTAGAAGGGGGCGGCTACACCTTC. It translates to CASSEVEGGGYTF.

The rearrangement links TRBV6-5 to TRBJ1-6; 10 bases are shared with TRBD1. CDR1 is MNHEY, CDR2 SVGAGI, per germline. This CDR3 is 15 amino acids long. J gave up 7 bases and V 7 bases, and 7 bases lay outside the gene matches. CDR3 region: CASNRDRGRNSPLHF. DNA of the CDR3: TGTGCCAGCAACCGGGACAGGGGAAGAAATTCACCCCTCCACTTT.

This clone was seen more than once but under ten times. This sequence joins TRBV3-1 (or the pseudogene TRBV3-2) and TRBJ2-3, with D possibly being TRBD2 (5 bases). V dropped 4 bases and J dropped 7 bases, with 9 bases sitting between them. This CDR3 region has 12 residues. Germline-derived CDR1 and CDR2 are LGHDT and YNNKEL (reference sequence). CDR3 amino acids: CASSPTGYTQYF. The CDR3 nucleotides read TGTGCCAGCAGCCCAACGGGATATACGCAGTATTTT.

The table lists this clone with a count of one. This chain links TRBV3-1 (or the pseudogene TRBV3-2) with TRBJ1-3, with D uncertain. Germline CDR1 reads LGHDT; CDR2 reads YNNKEL (reference sequence). Deletions cut 6 bases from V and 0 bases from J, with 12 bases between. The CDR3 is 15 residues long. In nucleotides, the CDR3 is TGTGCCAGCAGGCCTACCGGGATCTCTGGAAACACCATATATTTT. It specifies CASRPTGISGNTIYF.

This clone was detected once. The chain is built from TRBV7-8 and TRBJ2-5, with 7 positions matching TRBD1. The CDR3 consists of 13 residues. V lost 3 bases, J lost 5 bases, and 3 bases stayed unmatched. Germline V lookup: CDR1 SGHVS, CDR2 FQNEAQ. The CDR3 sequence is CASSLDRTETQYF. DNA for the CDR3: TGTGCCAGCAGCTTGGACAGGACGGAGACCCAGTACTTC.

The chain carries TRBV10-3 and TRBJ1-1; unclear D gene. Trimming shortened V by 3 bases and J by 3 bases, and 14 bases separated the two germline ends. Per the germline V gene, CDR1 is ENHRY and CDR2 is SYGVKD. This CDR3 has 15 residues. The CDR3 is CAISDPAVADTEAFF. CDR3 in DNA: TGTGCCATCAGTGACCCAGCGGTGGCGGACACTGAAGCTTTCTTT.

The chain combines TRBV6-5 with TRBJ2-3; TRBD2 matches at 7 bases. The CDR3 loop spans 13 amino acids. The trim removed 9 bases at V and 1 base at J, leaving 4 bases unmatched. Germline V gives CDR1 MNHEY, CDR2 SVGAGI. The CDR3 reads CASGLAGTDTQYF. The CDR3 DNA sequence: TGTGCCAGTGGTCTAGCGGGCACAGATACGCAGTATTTT.

V and J are TRBV18 and TRBJ1-1; TRBD1 matches at 8 bases. The V and J ends lost 4 bases and 1 base, in that order; junction bases with no gene match: 2. The CDR3 covers 14 residues. From germline, CDR1 is KGHSH and CDR2 LQKENI. Written as DNA, the CDR3 is TGTGCCAGCTCACTAGGGACAGGGAACACTGAAGCTTTCTTT. Amino acid sequence: CASSLGTGNTEAFF.

CDR3 sequence: CASSRAGATNEKLFF. As DNA, the CDR3 is TGTGCCAGTAGTAGGGCAGGGGCAACTAATGAAAAACTGTTTTTT. This chain joins TRBV19 and TRBJ1-4, with a weak D call TRBD1 (6 bases). Looked up from germline, CDR1 is LNHDA and CDR2 is SQIVND (reference sequence). This CDR3 is built from 15 residues. V shed 4 bases and J shed 0 bases, with 9 bases lying between them. The full variable domain, with the rest looked up from reference TRBV19 and TRBJ1-4, is DGGITQSPKYLFRKEGQNVTLSCEQNLNHDAMYWYRQDPGQGLRLIYYSQIVNDFQKGDIAEGYSVSREKKESFPLTVTSAQKNPTAFYLCASSRAGATNEKLFFGSGTQLSVL.

This clone was seen more than once but under ten times. V and J are TRBV27 and TRBJ1-6; TRBD1 might be the D (5 bases). Germline V gene sequence: CDR1 MNHEY, CDR2 SMNVEV (reference sequence). The CDR3 is 15 amino acids. Between the trimmed V and J ends, which lost 4 bases and 13 bases, there was a span of 20 bases. The CDR3: CASSSRTPRKFPLHF. The CDR3 nucleotides read TGTGCCAGCAGTTCCCGGACACCCCGCAAATTCCCCCTCCACTTT.

This chain links TRBV19 with TRBJ1-5, with D possibly matching TRBD1 (5 bases). The CDR3 runs to 15 residues. V was pared by 8 bases and J by 2 bases, with 16 bases between. The germline V gene has CDR1 LNHDA and CDR2 SQIVND (reference sequence). CDR3 coding DNA: TGTGCCAGTTCTAGGGCAGGGAGGGGCAATCAGCCCCAGCATTTT. Protein: CASSRAGRGNQPQHF.

This clone was detected a few times. This chain uses TRBV2 with TRBJ2-7, with 9 bases lining up with TRBD1. The CDR3 runs 16 residues. Germline V lookup: CDR1 SNHLY, CDR2 FYNNEI. The V and J ends lost 6 bases and 1 base, in that order; junction bases with no gene match: 10. The CDR3, as DNA: TGTGCCAGCAGGGAATTACCGGGACAGGGATCCTACGAGCAGTACTTC. Translated, it gives CASRELPGQGSYEQYF.

The chain combines TRBV18 with TRBJ2-5, with 11 bases identical to TRBD1. This CDR3 is built from 16 residues. V was clipped by 6 bases and J by 5 bases; unmatched bases: 11. Germline values: CDR1 KGHSH, CDR2 LQKENI. The CDR3 DNA is TGTGCCAGCTCCAAGTTTCCGGGACAGGGGGTCGAGACCCAGTACTTC. This encodes CASSKFPGQGVETQYF.

This sequence joins TRBV6-5 and TRBJ1-6, with TRBD1 matching 8 bases. The CDR3 runs to 14 residues. CDR1 is MNHEY, CDR2 SVGAGI, per germline. After removal of 6 bases from V and 10 bases from J, the junction contained 8 bases not matched to a gene. The CDR3 DNA reads TGTGCCAGCAGGACAGGACAGGGCAACTCACCCCTCCACTTT. It encodes CASRTGQGNSPLHF.

Ten or more counts support this clone. The V and J genes are TRBV18 and TRBJ2-1; 10 bases line up with TRBD2. The CDR3 runs 18 residues. With V trimmed by 3 bases and J by 4 bases, 12 bases remained unmatched. Germline assignment: CDR1 KGHSH and CDR2 LQKENI. The CDR3 is CASSPQEWTSGLYNEQFF. For the CDR3, the DNA is TGTGCCAGCTCACCGCAGGAGTGGACTAGCGGCTTATACAATGAGCAGTTCTTC.

The rearrangement joins TRBV19 to TRBJ1-5; 8 positions match TRBD1. Germline CDR1 reads LNHDA; CDR2 reads SQIVND (reference sequence). The trim removed 4 bases at V and 1 base at J, leaving 3 bases unmatched. The CDR3 runs 15 residues. The CDR3 sequence: CASSTTGGSNQPQHF. The CDR3 coding sequence is TGTGCCAGTAGTACCACAGGGGGGAGCAATCAGCCCCAGCATTTT.

This clone is a singleton in its sample. The V call is TRBV27, the J call TRBJ1-4; 9 bases line up with TRBD1. The CDR3 spans 15 residues. V lost 3 bases, J lost 8 bases, and 7 bases stayed unmatched. Germline CDR1 and CDR2: MNHEY and SMNVEV (reference sequence). The CDR3 bases are TGTGCCAGCAGTTTGTTACAGGGGGCGAGGGAAAAACTGTTTTTT. Protein: CASSLLQGAREKLFF.

This sequence joins TRBV7-2 and TRBJ1-2; D remains ambiguous. Between the trimmed V and J ends, which lost 6 bases and 2 bases, there was a span of 10 bases. In germline, CDR1 is SGHTA, CDR2 FQGNSA. The length of the CDR3 is 13 residues. The CDR3 spells CASSTLRNYGYTF. The CDR3 DNA reads TGTGCCAGCAGTACCCTGCGGAACTATGGCTACACCTTC.